These 28 T cell receptor beta chains came from one sample sequenced in a study of T cell repertoires in cytomegalovirus infection. MiXCR, run by TCRdb on the reads, gives a single entry per CDR3 protein. Of around 500,000 distinct CDR3 sequences listed, more than 40% are singletons. Antigens of these TCRs are unknown. Sequenced material: cultured PBMCs, taken from culture after CMV antigen stimulation. The source of these receptors is a human donor in good health (CMV status not recorded). Some clones in this sample may be carry-over from other donors' samples.

J is TRBJ2-3 and V is TRBV7-8; no definite D call. The V gene lost 3 bases and the J gene lost 4 bases, with 8 bases spanning the gap. Per germline, CDR1 SGHVS and CDR2 FQNEAQ. The length of the CDR3 is 13 residues. The CDR3 region is CASSLTPPDTQYF. The CDR3 coding sequence is TGTGCCAGCAGCTTGACTCCCCCAGATACGCAGTATTTT.

The chain combines TRBV12-3 or TRBV12-4 with TRBJ1-3, with a weak D call TRBD1 (5 bases). This CDR3 comprises 16 residues. V gave up 3 bases and J gave up 0 bases, with 12 bases separating them. Here the CDR3 reads CASSFRGGSSGNTIYF. The CDR3 DNA sequence: TGTGCCAGCAGTTTCCGTGGGGGTTCCTCTGGAAACACCATATATTTT.

This clonotype was found a few times. J is TRBJ1-5 and V is TRBV7-2, with TRBD1 matching over 7 bases. Germline V gene sequence: CDR1 SGHTA, CDR2 FQGNSA. V dropped 4 bases and J dropped 6; count of bases not matched to a gene: 9. The CDR3 is 15 amino acids. CDR3 region: CASSSNRGLIQPQHF. The CDR3 DNA reads TGTGCCAGCAGCTCGAACAGGGGCTTGATTCAGCCCCAGCATTTT.

The chain is built from TRBV7-2 and TRBJ2-4; maybe TRBD1 (6 bases). The CDR3 has 16 amino acids. Trimming took 5 bases from V and 0 from J, leaving 14 bases between them. Germline V lookup: CDR1 SGHTA, CDR2 FQGNSA. CDR3 protein: CASSVGSDRAKNIQYF. The CDR3 DNA reads TGTGCCAGCAGCGTAGGATCGGACAGAGCCAAAAACATTCAGTACTTC.

The CDR3 DNA follows: TGTGCCAGCAACTCCGCCGCAGGGTACACAGATACGCAGTATTTT. Encoded protein: CASNSAAGYTDTQYF. The V gene is TRBV7-8, the J gene TRBJ2-3; TRBD1 is a possible D gene (5 bases). Germline V gives CDR1 SGHVS, CDR2 FQNEAQ. CDR3 length equals 15 residues. V was shortened by 7 bases and J by 2 bases, with 16 bases between the two germline ends.

This clonotype was found a few times. The V and J genes are TRBV7-2 and TRBJ2-7, with a weak D call TRBD2 (5 bases). The V gene's germline CDR1 is SGHTA and CDR2 FQGNSA. V lost 4 bases, J lost 5 bases, and 12 bases lay in between. This CDR3 contains 13 residues. The CDR3 region has the DNA TGTGCCAGCAGCTCTCATGGAGGAGACGAGCAGTACTTC. Protein sequence: CASSSHGGDEQYF.

The chain couples TRBV2 to TRBJ1-4; a possible D gene is TRBD1 (6 bases). Germline CDR1 is SNHLY and CDR2 is FYNNEI. The CDR3 contains 16 residues. V was trimmed by 8 bases and J by 8 bases, leaving 24 bases between them. This CDR3 is CASVPYPGQKGEKLFF. The DNA of the CDR3 is TGTGCCAGCGTACCCTACCCAGGACAGAAAGGCGAAAAACTGTTTTTT.

V and J are TRBV20-1 and TRBJ1-1; 11 nucleotides agree with TRBD1. Germline lookup yields CDR1 DFQATT and CDR2 SNEGSKA (reference sequence). Germline trimming cut 7 bases from V and 10 bases from J; bases unmatched to any gene: 8. The CDR3 totals 12 residues. The CDR3 nucleotides are TGCAGTGTTTGGACAGGGGGCAAAGGAGCTTTCTTT. Encoded protein: CSVWTGGKGAFF.

The chain employs TRBV20-1 and TRBJ1-5, with D perhaps matching TRBD1 (5 bases). CDR3 size: 15 residues. Between the trimmed V and J ends, which lost 7 bases and 0 bases, there was a span of 16 bases. The germline V gene encodes CDR1 DFQATT and CDR2 SNEGSKA (reference sequence). The CDR3 loop reads CSGKEPGYSNQPQHF. CDR3 nucleotides: TGCAGTGGAAAGGAGCCAGGGTATAGCAATCAGCCCCAGCATTTT.

The rearrangement links TRBV7-9 to TRBJ1-1, with D possibly TRBD1 on 5 matching bases. Trimming removed 4 bases at V and 4 bases at J, with 13 bases between. Germline V gene lookup returns CDR1 SEHNR and CDR2 FQNEAQ (reference sequence). The length of the CDR3 is 14 residues. The CDR3 loop reads CASSYWGRVTEAFF. CDR3 nucleotides: TGTGCCAGCAGCTACTGGGGGAGAGTCACTGAAGCTTTCTTT.

This chain uses TRBV6-5 with TRBJ1-6; no definite D call. Germline CDR1 and CDR2: MNHEY and SVGAGI. V dropped 6 bases and J dropped 4 bases, with 10 bases sitting between them. The CDR3 has 14 residues. The CDR3 here is CASSSRVYNSPLHF. In DNA, the CDR3 is TGTGCCAGCAGCTCGCGTGTGTATAATTCACCCCTCCACTTT.

J is TRBJ1-2 and V is TRBV12-3 or TRBV12-4; D call uncertain. Trimming took 7 bases from V and 0 from J, leaving 18 bases between them. The length of the CDR3 is 16 residues. The CDR3 sequence is CASTPGSGRANYGYTF. CDR3 bases: TGTGCCAGCACCCCCGGATCCGGGAGAGCTAACTATGGCTACACCTTC.

This clonotype was counted only a few times. The CDR3 loop reads CASSLQPGLAGTDTQYF. CDR3 sequence (DNA): TGTGCCAGCAGCTTACAACCGGGACTAGCGGGAACGGATACGCAGTATTTT. This chain uses TRBV7-2 with TRBJ2-3, with 13 bases fitting TRBD2. J gave up 6 bases and V 2 bases, and 8 bases lay outside the gene matches. Germline values: CDR1 SGHTA, CDR2 FQGNSA. The CDR3 totals 17 residues. Using reference TRBV7-2 and TRBJ2-3 for the parts outside the CDR3, the full variable domain is GAGVSQSPSNKVTEKGKDVELRCDPISGHTALYWYRQSLGQGLEFLIYFQGNSAPDKSGLPSDRFSAERTGGSVSTLTIQRTQQEDSAVYLCASSLQPGLAGTDTQYFGPGTRLTVL.

A few counts support this clonotype. The chain is built from TRBV20-1 and TRBJ1-6; the D gene is possibly TRBD1 (6 bases). There are 14 residues in the CDR3. The ends were cut back, 0 bases at V and 7 bases at J, with 10 bases in the middle. The germline V gene has CDR1 DFQATT and CDR2 SNEGSKA (reference sequence). As DNA, the CDR3 is TGCAGTGCTAGAGATACAGGGCTCAATTCACCCCTCCACTTT. Translating gives CSARDTGLNSPLHF.

The chain employs TRBV28 and TRBJ2-7, with no clear D. The germline V gene has CDR1 MDHEN and CDR2 SYDVKM. This CDR3 comprises 11 residues. Trimming removed 6 bases at V and 2 bases at J, with 5 bases between. The CDR3 spells CASRSTYEQYF. The CDR3 nucleotides read TGTGCCAGCAGATCCACCTACGAGCAGTACTTC.

J is TRBJ2-7 and V is TRBV7-9; D is uncertain. There are 13 residues in the CDR3. Trimming removed 1 base at V and 3 bases at J, with 7 bases between. Germline V gene data show CDR1 as SEHNR and CDR2 as FQNEAQ (reference sequence). The CDR3 protein is CASSLVPHYEQYF. The CDR3 region has the DNA TGTGCCAGCAGCTTAGTTCCGCACTACGAGCAGTACTTC. Supplemented by reference TRBV7-9 and TRBJ2-7, the full variable domain reads DTGVSQNPRHKITKRGQNVTFRCDPISEHNRLYWYRQTLGQGPEFLTYFQNEAQLEKSRLLSDRFSAERPKGSFSTLEIQRTEQGDSAMYLCASSLVPHYEQYFGPGTRLTVT.

The chain couples TRBV20-1 to TRBJ2-6, with a weak D call TRBD1 (5 bases). With 4 bases removed from V and 2 bases from J, the gap between germline ends came to 12 bases. The germline gives CDR1 DFQATT, CDR2 SNEGSKA (reference sequence). This CDR3 is 15 amino acids long. The CDR3 reads CSATTPQAGANVLTF. In nucleotides, the CDR3 is TGCAGTGCTACGACCCCACAGGCTGGGGCCAACGTCCTGACTTTC.

The rearrangement joins TRBV20-1 to TRBJ2-6; no clear D gene. Trimming cost V 0 bases and J 1 base, with 4 bases left between them. The CDR3 runs 14 residues. Germline V gene lookup returns CDR1 DFQATT and CDR2 SNEGSKA (reference sequence). Here the CDR3 reads CSAREGSGANVLTF. The DNA of the CDR3 is TGCAGTGCTAGAGAGGGTTCTGGGGCCAACGTCCTGACTTTC.

This clonotype occurred a few times. The chain couples TRBV6-6 to TRBJ2-3; D unresolved. The length of the CDR3 is 14 residues. V lost 5 bases, J lost 2 bases, and 11 bases lay in between. CDR1 is MNHNY and CDR2 is SVGAGI in the germline V gene (reference sequence). CDR3 in amino acids: CASSVRSYTDTQYF. CDR3 nucleotides: TGTGCCAGCAGTGTACGTAGCTACACAGATACGCAGTATTTT.

The V call is TRBV7-2, the J call TRBJ1-2; 7 nucleotides match TRBD1. CDR1 and CDR2 (germline): SGHTA, FQGNSA. The CDR3 consists of 15 residues. J gave up 3 bases and V 5 bases, and 9 bases lay outside the gene matches. CDR3 sequence: CASSLEVDRDYGYTF. The CDR3 DNA is TGTGCCAGCAGCCTAGAAGTCGACAGGGACTATGGCTACACCTTC.

This clonotype has only a few counts. The CDR3 loop is CASSQANGLNTEAFF. Here the CDR3 DNA reads TGCGCCAGCAGCCAAGCCAACGGGTTGAACACTGAAGCTTTCTTT. The V call is TRBV4-3, the J call TRBJ1-1; D is unresolved. Trimming pared 1 base from V and 0 bases from J, leaving 9 bases between. The CDR3 consists of 15 residues. CDR1 and CDR2 from the germline V gene are LGHNA and YSLEER.

V gene TRBV14 combines with J gene TRBJ1-5; no firm D call. The CDR3 has 12 amino acids. The V gene's germline CDR1 is SGHDN and CDR2 FVKESK. Trimming took off 4 bases at V and 10 bases at J, with 11 bases between the two ends. The CDR3 is CASSPTVTPQHF. CDR3 in DNA: TGTGCCAGCAGCCCTACTGTAACCCCCCAGCATTTT.

This clonotype appeared once. A much larger clonotype is one base distant, so this may be a read error. V is TRBV7-2 and J is TRBJ2-3, with 8 bases lining up with TRBD1. The germline V gene encodes CDR1 SGHTA and CDR2 FQGNSA. There are 13 residues in the CDR3. DNA for the CDR3: TGTGTCAGCAGCTTATCAGGGGGCGATACGCAGTATTTT. This encodes CVSSLSGGDTQYF.

This clonotype was seen only once. The V and J genes are TRBV11-2 and TRBJ2-3; tentative D call: TRBD2 (7 bases). V was cut by 1 base and J by 3 bases, with 17 bases left in between. This CDR3 contains 17 residues. Germline values: CDR1 SGHAT, CDR2 FQNNGV. The chain's CDR3 is CASSLGVGGAGTDTQYF. DNA of the CDR3: TGTGCCAGCAGCTTAGGGGTGGGGGGGGCCGGTACAGATACGCAGTATTTT.

The V and J genes are TRBV12-3 or TRBV12-4 and TRBJ2-2, with 8 bases aligning to TRBD2. This CDR3 spans 15 amino acids. V dropped 6 bases and J dropped 5; count of bases not matched to a gene: 8. The CDR3: CASRPTGGQTGELFF. CDR3 sequence (DNA): TGTGCCAGCAGGCCGACGGGGGGGCAGACCGGGGAGCTGTTTTTT.

This clonotype was observed a handful of times. The chain couples TRBV7-9 to TRBJ1-1, with D perhaps TRBD1 (6 bases). Deletions cut 4 bases from V and 4 bases from J, with 10 bases between. The CDR3 has 13 amino acids. Germline lookup yields CDR1 SEHNR and CDR2 FQNEAQ (reference sequence). This chain's CDR3 is CASSSARGTEAFF. The CDR3 DNA reads as TGTGCCAGCAGCTCTGCCAGGGGCACTGAAGCTTTCTTT. Complete variable domain (other parts from reference TRBV7-9 and TRBJ1-1): DTGVSQNPRHKITKRGQNVTFRCDPISEHNRLYWYRQTLGQGPEFLTYFQNEAQLEKSRLLSDRFSAERPKGSFSTLEIQRTEQGDSAMYLCASSSARGTEAFFGQGTRLTVV.

This clonotype was recorded many times. The V gene is TRBV5-6, the J gene TRBJ2-1; D gene unclear. This CDR3 spans 13 amino acids. CDR1 is SGHDT and CDR2 is YYEEEE in the germline V gene. V lost 1 base to trimming and J lost 5 bases, with 7 bases between them. The CDR3 protein is CASSLWSNNEQFF. In DNA, the CDR3 is TGTGCCAGCAGCTTGTGGTCCAACAATGAGCAGTTCTTC. The full variable domain, its missing parts supplied by reference TRBV5-6 and TRBJ2-1, is DAGVTQSPTHLIKTRGQQVTLRCSPKSGHDTVSWYQQALGQGPQFIFQYYEEEERQRGNFPDRFSGHQFPNYSSELNVNALLLGDSALYLCASSLWSNNEQFFGPGTRLTVL.

The chain is built from TRBV20-1 and TRBJ2-3, with 7 bases that match TRBD2. Trimming at V came to 3 bases and at J to 3 bases, leaving 6 bases not matched to a gene. Germline V lookup: CDR1 DFQATT, CDR2 SNEGSKA (reference sequence). The CDR3 covers 14 residues. CDR3 loop: CSASLSGSTDTQYF. Here the CDR3 DNA reads TGCAGTGCTAGCCTTAGCGGGTCGACAGATACGCAGTATTTT.